This TCR beta chain appears in the sequencing data of a study of shared clonotypes between healthy human individuals. Sequencing was at deep level. Unsorted PBMC samples were amplified in replicate PCRs containing roughly 0.3 ug DNA, 25,000 to 35,000 T cell genomes. Data came from immunoSEQ multiplex PCR; TCRdb stores just in-frame clones and leaves some out. The data contain 400,000 to 600,000 clones, 60% to 80% of them singletons. This CDR3 spans 15 amino acids. V was trimmed by 6 bases and J by 4 bases, leaving 18 bases between them. Germline CDR1 reads MDHEN; CDR2 reads SYDVKM. This receptor was identified in a woman between 40 and 55 years old in good health. Some clones in this sample may be carry-over from other donors' samples. Material: PBMCs. The chain recombines TRBV28 with TRBJ1-2, with D possibly matching TRBD1 (5 bases). The CDR3 nucleotides are TGTGCCAGCAGAGCTCAGGGATGGGGCCTCTATGGCTACACCTTC. Protein: CASRAQGWGLYGYTF.